This record looks at one T cell receptor (beta chain) sequence and its context. Its antigen is unidentified. From the germline J gene comes the end of the CDR3, since the read stops 3 residues before it. The data derive from a study of T cells in women clearing cervical HPV infection. About the study: HLA type stays a possible confounder, typing being limited. Study-level findings and limits: Cases carried less TRBV6-7 than controls: about 0.1% versus 0.15%. Timing of associations relative to infection is unclear; T-cell subsets were not isolated.

Germline V gene data show CDR1 as SEHNR and CDR2 as FQNEAQ (reference sequence). The CDR3 is 14 amino acids. Unmatched junction bases numbered 5, after V lost 6 bases and J lost 8 bases. Only in-frame clones appear in the TCRdb table, and some are missing; sequencing was by immunoSEQ multiplex PCR. The repertoire table contains tens of thousands of clones. Sequencing was performed on blood buffy coat. This receptor was taken from a woman between 18 and 70 years old with a cervical HPV16 infection that either progressed to CIN3+ or cleared (not recorded which). The chain is built from TRBV7-9 and TRBJ1-6; 9 bases line up with TRBD1. CDR3 bases read: TGTGCCAGCAGACCGGGACAGGGTCATTCACCC. This sequence encodes CASRPGQGHSP. Given in full, the CDR3 is CASRPGQGHSPLHF.